The subject of this entry is one T cell receptor (beta chain). This sample is part of a study of blood T cell repertoires in COVID-19. Repertoires were generated with immunoSEQ multiplex PCR, while TCRdb's copy carries only in-frame clones and drops some. This table holds 200,000 to 250,000 clones, 80% to 85% found once. From germline, CDR1 is ENHRY and CDR2 SYGVKD. This CDR3 is built from 16 residues. The V gene end was trimmed by 1 base and the J gene end by 0 bases; junction bases not matched to a gene: 4. This TCR came from a woman over 75 with COVID-19, enrolled during active disease. Material for sequencing was peripheral blood. The rearrangement links TRBV10-3 to TRBJ1-1; 8 bases fit TRBD1. The CDR3 DNA is TGTGCCATCAGTGAGTTAGGGACAGGCTTGAACACTGAAGCTTTCTTT. Amino acid sequence: CAISELGTGLNTEAFF.